A single sample gave rise to the 3 T cell receptor beta chains below, sequenced in a study of blood T cell repertoires in COVID-19. Sequenced by immunoSEQ multiplex PCR; TCRdb stores in-frame clones only, minus some. The sample lists under 200,000 clones, 84% seen once, with 13% to 15% in the top ten. The sample taken for sequencing was peripheral blood. These receptors were taken from a young man with active or convalescent COVID-19.

The rearrangement links TRBV7-2 to TRBJ2-1, with D maybe TRBD2 (5 bases). The CDR3 length is 14 residues. Per the germline V gene, CDR1 is SGHTA and CDR2 is FQGNSA. Trimming removed 2 bases from V and 8 bases from J, with 13 bases in between. The CDR3 is CASSLYGLIDEQFF. The DNA for the CDR3 is TGTGCCAGCAGCTTATATGGACTGATCGATGAGCAGTTCTTC.

CDR3 nucleotides: TGTGCCAGCAGCTTAGGTGGCAGGTCATTGTCTGGGGCCAACGTCCTGACTTTC. It codes for CASSLGGRSLSGANVLTF. V usage is TRBV11-2 and J usage is TRBJ2-6; D unresolved. Germline CDR1 SGHAT, CDR2 FQNNGV. Trimming took 1 base from V and 1 from J, leaving 14 bases between them. CDR3 length equals 18 residues.

CDR3 residues: CASSESGRAANEQFF. The DNA of the CDR3 is TGTGCCAGCAGTGAATCTGGCAGGGCGGCCAATGAGCAGTTCTTC. This rearrangement joins TRBV2 to TRBJ2-1, with D perhaps TRBD1 (5 bases). Trimming shortened V by 2 bases and J by 6 bases, and 14 bases separated the two germline ends. This CDR3 is built from 15 residues. CDR1 and CDR2 (germline): SNHLY, FYNNEI.